Listed below are T cell receptor beta chains from one sample, sequenced in a study of beta chain features in type 1 diabetes. Method: immunoSEQ multiplex PCR; TCRdb's copy keeps in-frame clones and lacks some. This table holds 150,000 to 170,000 clones, roughly 8% found once. The material sequenced was central memory CD4+ T cells from blood. Source of these receptors: a man younger than 30 in good health. Both conserved end residues are part of each CDR3. D genes are given only for firm matches. Size tells how often a clone was seen (once, few, many) or the class of an expanded clone, and some rows leave it out.

CDR3aa	CDR3nt	v_gene	j_gene	d_gene	abundance
CASSQTYWGDSSYEQYF	TGCGCCAGCAGCCAAACCTATTGGGGAGATAGCTCCTACGAGCAGTACTTC	TRBV4-3	TRBJ2-7	NA	NA
CASSQVEGTNTGELFF	TGCGCCAGCAGCCAAGTCGAGGGAACGAACACCGGGGAGCTGTTTTTT	TRBV4-3	TRBJ2-2	NA	NA
CAISESHFVGGTEAFF	TGTGCCATCAGTGAGTCGCATTTTGTTGGAGGGACTGAAGCTTTCTTT	TRBV10-3	TRBJ1-1	NA	many
CASSQDLGGREQFF	TGCGCCAGCAGCCAAGACCTCGGAGGCCGTGAGCAGTTCTTC	TRBV4-3	TRBJ2-1	NA	NA
CASSWRQGNTEAFF	TGTGCCAGCAGTTGGAGACAGGGTAACACTGAAGCTTTCTTT	TRBV6-6	TRBJ1-1	TRBD1	few
CASNHGQGAVGELFF	TGCGCCAGCAATCACGGACAGGGGGCTGTCGGGGAGCTGTTTTTT	TRBV5-1	TRBJ2-2	TRBD1	NA
CASSPRRGETQYF	TGTGCCAGCTCACCACGTCGAGGAGAGACCCAGTACTTC	TRBV18	TRBJ2-5	NA	NA
CASSPAGGYTGELFF	TGTGCCAGCAGTCCGGCGGGAGGGTACACCGGGGAGCTGTTTTTT	TRBV27	TRBJ2-2	TRBD2	NA
CASSQDKGARGGYTF	TGCGCCAGCAGCCAAGATAAGGGGGCCAGAGGCGGCTACACCTTC	TRBV4-3	TRBJ1-2	TRBD1	many
CASSRLLDNTEAFF	TGCGCCAGCAGCAGACTCCTGGACAATACTGAAGCTTTCTTT	TRBV5-1	TRBJ1-1	NA	few
CASSLARNTEAFF	TGTGCCAGCAGCTTAGCGCGGAACACTGAAGCTTTCTTT	TRBV7-2	TRBJ1-1	NA	few
CASSLNLGAGGDTQYF	TGCGCCAGCAGCTTGAATCTCGGGGCAGGGGGGGATACGCAGTATTTT	TRBV5-1	TRBJ2-3	NA	few
CSVERDRSNYGYTF	TGCAGCGTTGAACGGGACAGATCTAACTATGGCTACACCTTC	TRBV29-1	TRBJ1-2	TRBD1	few
CASSQDRGTGNSPLHF	TGCGCCAGCAGCCAAGATCGGGGGACAGGGAATTCACCCCTCCACTTT	TRBV4-3	TRBJ1-6	TRBD1	few
CAWSTGEGTGAEAFF	TGTGCCTGGTCTACCGGTGAGGGGACAGGGGCTGAAGCTTTCTTT	TRBV30	TRBJ1-1	TRBD1	NA
CASSLVGSSVYGYTF	TGTGCCAGCAGCTTAGTCGGGTCGTCGGTTTATGGCTACACCTTC	TRBV11-2	TRBJ1-2	NA	few
CSVELHRDRNEQYF	TGCAGCGTTGAACTCCACAGGGACCGAAACGAGCAGTACTTC	TRBV29-1	TRBJ2-7	NA	few
CASNQVLGNGEAFF	TGTGCCAGCAACCAGGTGTTGGGTAATGGTGAAGCTTTCTTT	TRBV7-2	TRBJ1-1	NA	NA
CASSLPGVGSSYEQYF	TGTGCCAGCAGCCTCCCGGGAGTCGGAAGCTCCTACGAGCAGTACTTC	TRBV5-4	TRBJ2-7	NA	NA
CASSSDRGLFNEQFF	TGTGCCAGCAGTAGTGACAGGGGGCTCTTCAATGAGCAGTTCTTC	TRBV2	TRBJ2-1	TRBD1	NA
CASSERSGPSNQPQHF	TGTGCCAGCAGTGAACGCTCGGGTCCGAGCAATCAGCCCCAGCATTTT	TRBV2	TRBJ1-5	NA	NA
CASSTSQGLHGYTF	TGCGCCAGCAGCACCTCCCAGGGCCTCCATGGCTACACCTTC	TRBV5-1	TRBJ1-2	NA	NA
CASGPAGAQHF	TGTGCCAGCGGGCCGGCCGGGGCCCAGCATTTT	TRBV2	TRBJ1-5	NA	NA
CASSRLAGGSSGSYNEQFF	TGTGCCAGTAGTAGACTAGCGGGAGGATCCTCAGGCTCCTACAATGAGCAGTTCTTC	TRBV19	TRBJ2-1	TRBD2	few
CASSVDSSYEQYF	TGTGCCAGCAGTGTCGACAGCTCCTACGAGCAGTACTTC	TRBV2	TRBJ2-7	NA	NA
CASSLGPLSSGNTIYF	TGTGCCAGCAGCTTAGGCCCGCTCAGCTCTGGAAACACCATATATTTT	TRBV7-2	TRBJ1-3	NA	few
CASSLAGNYYEQYF	TGTGCCAGCAGTTTAGCCGGGAACTACTACGAGCAGTACTTC	TRBV28	TRBJ2-7	NA	many
CASRPGQGSNEQFF	TGTGCCAGCAGACCTGGACAGGGTTCGAATGAGCAGTTCTTC	TRBV7-2	TRBJ2-1	TRBD1	few
CASSFRLAGGEQYF	TGCGCCAGCAGCTTCCGACTAGCGGGGGGCGAGCAGTACTTC	TRBV4-3	TRBJ2-7	TRBD2	NA
CASSRAVTGDEQYF	TGTGCCAGCTCACGAGCCGTTACAGGGGACGAGCAGTACTTC	TRBV18	TRBJ2-7	TRBD1	few
CASSLAGGTGELFF	TGCGCCAGCAGCTTAGCGGGAGGAACCGGGGAGCTGTTTTTT	TRBV5-1	TRBJ2-2	TRBD2	NA
CASSGQGWEETQYF	TGTGCCAGCAGCGGACAGGGCTGGGAAGAGACCCAGTACTTC	TRBV7-2	TRBJ2-5	TRBD1	few
CAISGVAPGTQYF	TGTGCCATCAGTGGCGTTGCCCCAGGGACCCAGTACTTC	TRBV10-3	TRBJ2-5	NA	NA
CASSLLRGPYNEQFF	TGTGCCAGCAGCTTATTACGAGGCCCTTACAATGAGCAGTTCTTC	TRBV11-1	TRBJ2-1	NA	NA
CASSNTGELFF	TGTGCCAGTTCAAACACCGGGGAGCTGTTTTTT	TRBV19	TRBJ2-2	NA	many
CASSASTPSADTQYF	TGTGCCAGCAGCGCGAGCACCCCCTCCGCAGATACGCAGTATTTT	TRBV9	TRBJ2-3	NA	NA
CAWSVAVEAFF	TGTGCCTGGAGTGTGGCAGTTGAAGCTTTCTTT	TRBV30	TRBJ1-1	NA	NA
CASSEETGGNQPQHF	TGTGCCAGCAGTGAAGAAACAGGGGGCAATCAGCCCCAGCATTTT	TRBV2	TRBJ1-5	TRBD1	NA
CASRFGQAQYQETQYF	TGCGCCAGCAGATTCGGACAGGCTCAGTACCAAGAGACCCAGTACTTC	TRBV5-1	TRBJ2-5	TRBD1	many
CASSLPGQGPTKDGYTF	TGTGCCAGCAGCTTACCCGGACAGGGGCCTACTAAGGATGGCTACACCTTC	TRBV7-9	TRBJ1-2	TRBD1	few
CASSLELAGTDTQYF	TGTGCCAGCAGCTTGGAACTAGCGGGGACGGATACGCAGTATTTT	TRBV5-4	TRBJ2-3	TRBD2	many
CASSPRLLAGEQFF	TGTGCCAGCAGCCCTAGACTTCTAGCCGGTGAGCAGTTCTTC	TRBV14	TRBJ2-1	NA	medium-sized